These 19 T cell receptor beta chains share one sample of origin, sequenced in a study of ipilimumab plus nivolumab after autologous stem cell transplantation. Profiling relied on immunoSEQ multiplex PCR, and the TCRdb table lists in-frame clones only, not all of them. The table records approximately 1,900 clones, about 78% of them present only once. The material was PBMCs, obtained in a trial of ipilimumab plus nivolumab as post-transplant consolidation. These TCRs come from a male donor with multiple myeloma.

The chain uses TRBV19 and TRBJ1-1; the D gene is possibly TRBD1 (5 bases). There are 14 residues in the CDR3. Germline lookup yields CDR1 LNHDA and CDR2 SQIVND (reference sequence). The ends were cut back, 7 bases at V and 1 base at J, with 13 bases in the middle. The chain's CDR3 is CASKPQGENTEAFF. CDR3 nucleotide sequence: TGTGCCAGTAAGCCCCAGGGCGAGAACACTGAAGCTTTCTTT.

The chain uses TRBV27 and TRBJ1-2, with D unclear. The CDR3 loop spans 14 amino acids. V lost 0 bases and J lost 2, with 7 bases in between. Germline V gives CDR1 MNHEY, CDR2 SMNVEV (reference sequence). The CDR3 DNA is TGTGCCAGCAGTTTATCGGGCCAGAACTATGGCTACACCTTC. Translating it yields CASSLSGQNYGYTF.

CDR3 sequence (DNA): TGTGCCAGCACTCTAGGACAGGAAGGAGGCACCGGGGAGCTGTTTTTT. Translating gives CASTLGQEGGTGELFF. The chain has TRBV28 and TRBJ2-2; 7 positions agree with TRBD1. V was pared by 7 bases and J by 4 bases, with 12 bases of the junction left unmatched. In germline, CDR1 is MDHEN, CDR2 SYDVKM. The CDR3 runs to 16 residues.

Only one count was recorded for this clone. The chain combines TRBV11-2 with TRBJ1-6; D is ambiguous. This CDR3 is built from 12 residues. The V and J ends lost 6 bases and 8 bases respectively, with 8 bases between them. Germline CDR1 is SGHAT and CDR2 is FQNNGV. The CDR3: CASREGYSPLHF. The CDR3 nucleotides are TGTGCCAGCAGAGAAGGATATTCACCCCTCCACTTT.

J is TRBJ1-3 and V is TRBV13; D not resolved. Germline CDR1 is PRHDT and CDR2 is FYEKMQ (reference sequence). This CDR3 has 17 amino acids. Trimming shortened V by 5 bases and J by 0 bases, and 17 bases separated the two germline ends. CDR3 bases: TGTGCCAGCAGCAGATCCACTAGATTCGACTCTGGAAACACCATATATTTT. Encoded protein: CASSRSTRFDSGNTIYF.

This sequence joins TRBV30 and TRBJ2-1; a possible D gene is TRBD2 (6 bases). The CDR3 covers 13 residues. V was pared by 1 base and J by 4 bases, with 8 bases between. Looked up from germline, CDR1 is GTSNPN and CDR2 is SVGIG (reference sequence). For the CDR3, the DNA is TGTGCCTGGAGTGGGGCGGGATACAATGAGCAGTTCTTC. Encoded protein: CAWSGAGYNEQFF.

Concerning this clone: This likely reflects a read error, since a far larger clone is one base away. CDR3 in DNA: TGTGCCAGCAGCCCAGGAGGGGAGTATGGCTACACCTTC. This encodes CASSPGGEYGYTF. The chain is built from TRBV28 and TRBJ1-2, with a weak D call TRBD1 (5 bases). This CDR3 is 13 amino acids long. V shed 6 bases and J shed 5 bases, with 13 bases lying between them. CDR1 MDHEN and CDR2 SYDVKM come from the germline V gene.

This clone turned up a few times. CDR3 nucleotides: TGCGCCAGCAGCTCCACCCCTGGGAACGCGCAAGAGCAGTACTTC. This gives the protein CASSSTPGNAQEQYF. The J gene is TRBJ2-7, the V gene TRBV5-1; D unresolved. Trimming shortened V by 3 bases and J by 7 bases, and 20 bases separated the two germline ends. The CDR3 sequence is 15 residues long. Germline CDR1 is SGHRS and CDR2 is YFSETQ.

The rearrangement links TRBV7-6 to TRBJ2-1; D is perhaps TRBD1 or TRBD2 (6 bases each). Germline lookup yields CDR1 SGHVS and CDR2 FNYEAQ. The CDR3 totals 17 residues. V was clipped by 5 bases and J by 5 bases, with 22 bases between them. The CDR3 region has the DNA TGTGCCAGCAGCCTACTCGGGGGCGGGTATCTAAACAATGAGCAGTTCTTC. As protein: CASSLLGGGYLNNEQFF.

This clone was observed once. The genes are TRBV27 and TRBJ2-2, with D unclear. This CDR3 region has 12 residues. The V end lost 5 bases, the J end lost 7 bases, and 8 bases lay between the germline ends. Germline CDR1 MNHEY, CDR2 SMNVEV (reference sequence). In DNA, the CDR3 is TGTGCCAGCAGTCCGCTGATCGGGGAGCTGTTTTTT. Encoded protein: CASSPLIGELFF.

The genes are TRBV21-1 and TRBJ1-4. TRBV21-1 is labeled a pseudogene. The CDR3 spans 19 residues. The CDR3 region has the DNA TGTGCCAGCAGCTCCCCGGGGGGTTTCCCTAATGCAACTAATGAAAAACTGTTTTTT. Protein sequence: CASSSPGGFPNATNEKLFF.

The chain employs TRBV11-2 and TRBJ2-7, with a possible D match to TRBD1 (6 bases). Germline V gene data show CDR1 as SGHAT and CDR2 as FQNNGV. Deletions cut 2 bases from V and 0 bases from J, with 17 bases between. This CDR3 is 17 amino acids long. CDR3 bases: TGTGCCAGCAGCTTATCGCCAGGGGAGCCAAGCTCCTACGAGCAGTACTTC. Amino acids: CASSLSPGEPSSYEQYF.

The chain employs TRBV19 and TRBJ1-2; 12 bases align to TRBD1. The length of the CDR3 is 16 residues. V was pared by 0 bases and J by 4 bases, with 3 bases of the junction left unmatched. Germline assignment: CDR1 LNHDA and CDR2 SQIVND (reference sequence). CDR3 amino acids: CASSIDGTGGIYGYTF. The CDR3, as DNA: TGTGCCAGTAGTATAGACGGGACAGGGGGCATCTATGGCTACACCTTC.

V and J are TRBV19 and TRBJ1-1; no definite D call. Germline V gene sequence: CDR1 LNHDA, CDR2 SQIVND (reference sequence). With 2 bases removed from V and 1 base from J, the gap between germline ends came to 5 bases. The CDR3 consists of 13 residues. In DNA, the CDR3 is TGTGCCAGTAGTATAAATGCGAACACTGAAGCTTTCTTT. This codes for CASSINANTEAFF. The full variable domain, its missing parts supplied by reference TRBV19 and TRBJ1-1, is DGGITQSPKYLFRKEGQNVTLSCEQNLNHDAMYWYRQDPGQGLRLIYYSQIVNDFQKGDIAEGYSVSREKKESFPLTVTSAQKNPTAFYLCASSINANTEAFFGQGTRLTVV.

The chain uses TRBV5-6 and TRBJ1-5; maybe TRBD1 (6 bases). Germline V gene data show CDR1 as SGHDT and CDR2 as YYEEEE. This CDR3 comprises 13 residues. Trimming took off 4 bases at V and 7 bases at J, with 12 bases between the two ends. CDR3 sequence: CASSIQGRQPQHF. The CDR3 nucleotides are TGTGCCAGCAGCATACAGGGTAGGCAGCCCCAGCATTTT.

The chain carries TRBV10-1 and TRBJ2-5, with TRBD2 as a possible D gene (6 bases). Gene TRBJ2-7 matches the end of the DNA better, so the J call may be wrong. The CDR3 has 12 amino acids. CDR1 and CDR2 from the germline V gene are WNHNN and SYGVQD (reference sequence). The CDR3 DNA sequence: TGCGCCAGCAGTGGGACTACAGGCGAGCAGTACTTC. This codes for CASSGTTGEQYF.

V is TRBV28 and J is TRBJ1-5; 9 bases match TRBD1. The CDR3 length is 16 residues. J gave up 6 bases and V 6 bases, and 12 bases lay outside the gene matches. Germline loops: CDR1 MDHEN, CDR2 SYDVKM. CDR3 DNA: TGTGCCAGCAGCAGGACAGGGGCTGCCAGGGGTCAGCCCCAGCATTTT. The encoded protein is CASSRTGAARGQPQHF.

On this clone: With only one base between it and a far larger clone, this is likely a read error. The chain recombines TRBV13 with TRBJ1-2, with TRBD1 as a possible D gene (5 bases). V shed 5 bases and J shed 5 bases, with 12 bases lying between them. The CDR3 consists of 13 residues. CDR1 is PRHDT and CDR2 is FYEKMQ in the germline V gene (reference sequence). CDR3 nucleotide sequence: TGTGCCAGCAGCCCAGGAGGGGAGTATGGCTACACCTTC. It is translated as CASSPGGEYGYTF.

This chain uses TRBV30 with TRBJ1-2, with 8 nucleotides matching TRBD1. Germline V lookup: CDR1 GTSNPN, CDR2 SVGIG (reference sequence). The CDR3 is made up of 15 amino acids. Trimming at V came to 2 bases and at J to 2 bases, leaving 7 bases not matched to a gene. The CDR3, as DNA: TGTGCCTGGAGTAGAGGTCGGACAGGGAACTATGGCTACACCTTC. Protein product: CAWSRGRTGNYGYTF. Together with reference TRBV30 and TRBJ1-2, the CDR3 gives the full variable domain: SQTIHQWPATLVQPVGSPLSLECTVEGTSNPNLYWYRQAAGRGLQLLFYSVGIGQISSEVPQNLSASRPQDRQFILSSKKLLLSDSGFYLCAWSRGRTGNYGYTFGSGTRLTVV.